This is a list of T cell receptor beta chains from one sample in a study of cytomegalovirus exposure and HLA in healthy donors. The assay was immunoSEQ multiplex PCR, and TCRdb's table has in-frame clones only and misses some. The table shows approximately 220,000 clones, with around 80% occurring only once. Material for sequencing was PBMCs. The source is a man between 25 and 39 years old in good health and CMV-seronegative. The CDR3 runs from the conserved cysteine through the conserved F or W. The D gene is left open where the match is weak. Rows may omit the clone size; those that give it use once, few, many or a size class.

j_call v_call clone_size d_call cdr3_aa cdr3_nt
TRBJ2-3 TRBV7-8 NA TRBD1 CVSSLDPRTGSTDTQYF TGTGTCAGCAGCTTAGATCCCAGGACAGGGAGCACAGATACGCAGTATTTT
TRBJ2-7 TRBV9 NA TRBD2 CASSPQPSGVLYEQYF TGTGCCAGCAGCCCCCAGCCTAGCGGGGTGCTCTACGAGCAGTACTTC
TRBJ2-1 TRBV6-1 NA TRBD1 CASRVDRAYNEQFF TGTGCCAGCCGGGTGGACAGGGCTTACAATGAGCAGTTCTTC
TRBJ1-1 TRBV14 NA NA CASSPGPRQGSYMNTEAFF TGTGCCAGCAGCCCAGGTCCTCGCCAGGGCTCCTACATGAACACTGAAGCTTTCTTT
TRBJ2-5 TRBV7-2 NA TRBD2 CASSLHRLAGGPETQYF TGTGCCAGCAGCCTACACAGACTAGCGGGGGGGCCAGAGACCCAGTACTTC
TRBJ1-1 TRBV28 NA NA CASSPLIRPGNTEAFF TGTGCCAGCAGTCCCCTCATCCGTCCGGGGAACACTGAAGCTTTCTTT
TRBJ2-7 TRBV27 NA NA CASSLGQFTYEQYF TGTGCCAGCAGTTTAGGGCAGTTCACCTACGAGCAGTACTTC
TRBJ2-3 TRBV5-6 few TRBD2 CASSPTSLARLNTDTQYF TGTGCCAGCAGCCCGACTAGCTTAGCCCGCCTTAACACAGATACGCAGTATTTT
TRBJ2-5 TRBV20-1 NA TRBD2 CSARVAGAQYF TGCAGTGCTAGAGTTGCGGGGGCCCAGTACTTC
TRBJ2-1 TRBV25-1 NA TRBD2 CASMGTAGTSGGNEQFF TGTGCCAGCATGGGGACAGCCGGGACTAGCGGGGGCAATGAGCAGTTCTTC
TRBJ1-5 TRBV28 NA TRBD1 CASSLWEGFVGQGDNQPQHF TGTGCCAGCAGTTTATGGGAAGGCTTCGTTGGACAGGGGGACAATCAGCCCCAGCATTTT
TRBJ1-2 TRBV28 NA TRBD1 CASSKMGTGVRHGYTF TGTGCCAGCAGTAAAATGGGGACAGGGGTCCGGCATGGCTACACCTTC